This TCR beta chain was obtained from a study of CXCR3-negative and CXCR3-positive naive CD8 T cells. Notes on the study in general: With CXCR3 expression partially decreased after cryopreservation, most assays relied on fresh PBMCs. TRBV-TRBJ usage was alike in naive CXCR3-negative and CXCR3-positive cells but differed in memory cells.

On this clonotype: Its antigen is undetermined.

The germline gives CDR1 MDHEN, CDR2 SYDVKM. The CDR3 length is 11 residues. The TRB cDNA libraries were prepared by 5' RACE with UMI labels. TCRdb reworked the 5' RACE reads into one entry per CDR3 protein, no DNA. In all, the sample yields some 130,000 distinct CDR3 sequences. The genes are TRBV28 and TRBJ2-1; there is no DNA to check the TCRdb D call of TRBD1. Sequenced material: naive CXCR3- CD8+ T cells from blood. The sample's subset: CD45RO-CCR7+CD27+CD95- naive CD8+ T cells lacking CXCR3 (TNR3-). This clonotype was obtained from a human donor in good health. Some clones in this sample may be carry-over from other donors' samples. The CDR3 here is CASSPGNEQFF. Full variable domain (remainder filled in from reference TRBV28 and TRBJ2-1): DVKVTQSSRYLVKRTGEKVFLECVQDMDHENMFWYRQDPGLGLRLIYFSYDVKMKEKGDIPEGYSVSREKKERFSLILESASTNQTSMYLCASSPGNEQFFGPGTRLTVL.